Listed here are 17 T cell receptor beta chains from one sample, sequenced in a study of control samples from healthy donors and cancer patients. TCRdb's table, derived via immunoSEQ multiplex PCR, lists solely in-frame clones and lacks some. This table has fewer than 45,000 clones, around 90% appearing once. The specimen was PBMCs. Every receptor here comes from a woman aged 40 to 49 with head and neck cancer.

The J gene is TRBJ1-4, the V gene TRBV11-2, with D perhaps matching TRBD1 (5 bases). Germline V gene sequence: CDR1 SGHAT, CDR2 FQNNGV. Trimming took off 2 bases at V and 0 bases at J, with 10 bases between the two ends. CDR3 length: 16 amino acids. CDR3 sequence (DNA): TGTGCCAGCAGCTTAAGTGGGGGGTCAACTAATGAAAAACTGTTTTTT. As protein: CASSLSGGSTNEKLFF.

The chain has TRBV13 and TRBJ2-1; 12 bases are a match to TRBD2. With 5 bases clipped from V and 4 bases from J, the junction kept 3 bases outside the gene matches. The germline V gene encodes CDR1 PRHDT and CDR2 FYEKMQ (reference sequence). This CDR3 region has 15 residues. CDR3: CASSVLAGGYNEQFF. Here the CDR3 DNA reads TGTGCCAGCAGCGTTCTAGCGGGAGGGTACAATGAGCAGTTCTTC.

This rearrangement joins TRBV29-1 to TRBJ1-2, with a weak D call TRBD1 (5 bases). Germline V gene sequence: CDR1 SQVTM, CDR2 ANQGSEA. CDR3 size: 13 residues. V was trimmed by 4 bases and J by 2 bases, leaving 11 bases between them. Here the CDR3 reads CSVGGGLNYGYTF. The CDR3 DNA follows: TGCAGCGTTGGTGGGGGACTCAACTATGGCTACACCTTC.

The chain links TRBV4-1 to TRBJ2-7; 8 nucleotides align to TRBD2. The V gene end was trimmed by 3 bases and the J gene end by 2 bases; junction bases not matched to a gene: 9. The CDR3 spans 16 residues. The V gene's germline CDR1 is MGHRA and CDR2 YSYEKL. This CDR3 is CASSQGFSGVAYEQYF. The CDR3 region has the DNA TGCGCCAGCAGCCAGGGGTTTAGCGGGGTGGCCTACGAGCAGTACTTC.

The chain employs TRBV6-5 and TRBJ1-2; tentatively, D is TRBD1 (6 bases). Germline V gives CDR1 MNHEY, CDR2 SVGAGI. V was clipped by 6 bases and J by 5 bases, with 13 bases between them. There are 13 residues in the CDR3. The DNA of the CDR3 is TGTGCCAGCAGCCTCCGGGGGCCGTATGGCTACACCTTC. Protein sequence: CASSLRGPYGYTF.

In this sample, this clone turned up once. The V and J genes are TRBV3-1 (or the pseudogene TRBV3-2) and TRBJ1-6, with 8 positions matching TRBD1. Germline V gives CDR1 LGHDT, CDR2 YNNKEL (reference sequence). With V trimmed by 4 bases and J by 5 bases, 7 bases remained unmatched. The CDR3 covers 16 residues. The CDR3 spells CASSPRRTGHNSPLHF. CDR3 DNA: TGTGCCAGCAGCCCCAGGAGGACAGGGCATAATTCACCCCTCCACTTT.

The chain uses TRBV30 and TRBJ1-1; D unclear. With 2 bases removed from V and 2 bases from J, the gap between germline ends came to 9 bases. Per the germline V gene, CDR1 is GTSNPN and CDR2 is SVGIG (reference sequence). The CDR3 spans 13 residues. CDR3 sequence (DNA): TGTGCCTGGAGTTCCCCACCCAACACTGAAGCTTTCTTT. Residues: CAWSSPPNTEAFF.

The chain couples TRBV25-1 to TRBJ2-5; 9 nucleotides match TRBD1. Trimming at V came to 4 bases and at J to 5 bases, leaving 8 bases not matched to a gene. CDR1 MGHDK and CDR2 SYGVNS come from the germline V gene. The CDR3 covers 15 residues. CDR3 nucleotides: TGTGCCAGCAGTGCTTACAGGGGGCGGCAGGAGACCCAGTACTTC. Protein product: CASSAYRGRQETQYF.

The V call is TRBV7-9, the J call TRBJ2-5; D could derive from TRBD1 or TRBD2 (5 bases each). This CDR3 region has 16 residues. CDR1 is SEHNR and CDR2 is FQNEAQ in the germline V gene (reference sequence). Trimming removed 5 bases at V and 1 base at J, with 17 bases between. In nucleotides, the CDR3 is TGTGCCAGCAGCCTCGAAGTTGGGACGTCCCAAGAGACCCAGTACTTC. Translation: CASSLEVGTSQETQYF.

The chain uses TRBV4-1 and TRBJ2-7; 9 nucleotides line up with TRBD1. The CDR3 covers 18 residues. Germline V gene data show CDR1 as MGHRA and CDR2 as YSYEKL. J gave up 3 bases and V 3 bases, and 15 bases lay outside the gene matches. The CDR3 sequence is CASSQNTGTGSSYYEQYF. The CDR3 DNA sequence: TGCGCCAGCAGCCAGAACACCGGGACAGGGAGCTCCTACTACGAGCAGTACTTC.

The chain uses TRBV19 and TRBJ1-1; maybe TRBD1 (5 bases). From germline, CDR1 is LNHDA and CDR2 SQIVND (reference sequence). The CDR3 covers 16 residues. V was pared by 6 bases and J by 1 base, with 18 bases between. CDR3 protein: CASRDLLGRANTEAFF. CDR3 DNA: TGTGCCAGTAGGGACCTTTTGGGCAGGGCGAACACTGAAGCTTTCTTT. The complete variable domain, with remaining parts taken from reference TRBV19 and TRBJ1-1, reads DGGITQSPKYLFRKEGQNVTLSCEQNLNHDAMYWYRQDPGQGLRLIYYSQIVNDFQKGDIAEGYSVSREKKESFPLTVTSAQKNPTAFYLCASRDLLGRANTEAFFGQGTRLTVV.

This clone was counted once. This chain uses TRBV5-4 with TRBJ2-5, with D perhaps TRBD1 (7 bases). The CDR3 totals 14 residues. The germline gives CDR1 SGHNT, CDR2 YYREEE (reference sequence). V lost 4 bases and J 2 bases, leaving 12 bases between the germline ends. The CDR3, as DNA: TGTGCCAGCAGCCCAGGGGGGCGGCAAGAGACCCAGTACTTC. Translation: CASSPGGRQETQYF.

The chain combines TRBV3-1 (or the pseudogene TRBV3-2) with TRBJ1-2; D perhaps matches TRBD1 (6 bases). This CDR3 spans 14 amino acids. Germline CDR1 LGHDT, CDR2 YNNKEL (reference sequence). V shed 4 bases and J shed 4 bases, with 13 bases lying between them. CDR3 protein: CASSRSDSGYGYTF. The CDR3 nucleotides are TGTGCCAGCAGCCGGTCGGACAGCGGCTATGGCTACACCTTC.

This clone was seen just once. The genes are TRBV2 and TRBJ1-2, with D possibly matching TRBD1 (5 bases). CDR3 length: 16 residues. Between the trimmed V and J ends, which lost 6 bases and 0 bases, there was a span of 17 bases. Germline CDR1 and CDR2: SNHLY and FYNNEI. The CDR3 DNA follows: TGTGCCAGCAGGGTGGGACGTACCGTTACTAACTATGGCTACACCTTC. This translates into CASRVGRTVTNYGYTF. The full variable domain, in which reference TRBV2 and TRBJ1-2 provide the parts outside the CDR3, is EPEVTQTPSHQVTQMGQEVILRCVPISNHLYFYWYRQILGQKVEFLVSFYNNEISEKSEIFDDQFSVERPDGSNFTLKIRSTKLEDSAMYFCASRVGRTVTNYGYTFGSGTRLTVV.

J is TRBJ2-1 and V is TRBV7-2, with D possibly being TRBD2 (5 bases). This CDR3 region has 15 residues. V lost 1 base to trimming and J lost 3 bases, with 10 bases between them. Looked up from germline, CDR1 is SGHTA and CDR2 is FQGNSA. The CDR3 nucleotides are TGTGCCAGCAGCTTAGAGGCTACTAGCTACAATGAGCAGTTCTTC. Translated: CASSLEATSYNEQFF.

This clone was observed once. V usage is TRBV5-1 and J usage is TRBJ2-7; D call uncertain. Trimming pared 2 bases from V and 3 bases from J, leaving 9 bases between. Germline V gene sequence: CDR1 SGHRS, CDR2 YFSETQ. This CDR3 is built from 13 residues. CDR3 loop: CASSFAENYEQYF. In DNA form, the CDR3 reads TGCGCCAGCAGCTTCGCAGAGAACTACGAGCAGTACTTC.

The gene calls are TRBV2 and TRBJ2-1; D not certain. Germline V gives CDR1 SNHLY, CDR2 FYNNEI. Between the trimmed V and J ends, which lost 6 bases and 0 bases, there was a span of 12 bases. The CDR3 spans 15 residues. For the CDR3, the DNA is TGTGCCAGCAGGGTGACGGGCAGCTCCTACAATGAGCAGTTCTTC. This sequence encodes CASRVTGSSYNEQFF.